Presented here are 10 T cell receptor beta chains from one specimen sequenced in a study of CD8+ T cells in alopecia areata. Following extraction, RNA underwent reverse transcription to cDNA, which served as the sequencing template. Clones were sequenced by immunoSEQ multiplex PCR, and TCRdb holds only the in-frame ones, with some missing. The sample lists 95,000 to 100,000 clones, roughly three fifths occurring once. Treatment specified: oral pan-JAK inhibitor, 5-10 mg twice daily. The specimen was CD8+ T cells sorted from blood, collected at week 4, from a patient treated with tofacitinib. The receptor set was obtained from a human donor with alopecia areata.

V usage is TRBV7-9 and J usage is TRBJ1-4; D call uncertain. The V gene lost 5 bases and the J gene lost 0 bases, with 10 bases spanning the gap. Germline CDR1 is SEHNR and CDR2 is FQNEAQ (reference sequence). The CDR3 loop spans 15 amino acids. The CDR3 bases are TGTGCCAGCAGCCGCGGAATCACAACTAATGAAAAACTGTTTTTT. Amino acid sequence: CASSRGITTNEKLFF.

The rearrangement links TRBV27 to TRBJ2-7; 7 bases align to TRBD2. The J call may be incorrect, as the DNA end agrees better with TRBJ2-1. This CDR3 is 14 amino acids long. CDR1 MNHEY and CDR2 SMNVEV come from the germline V gene (reference sequence). The CDR3 loop is CVSSLSGAYNEQFF. The CDR3 coding sequence is TGTGTGAGCAGTTTGAGCGGGGCCTACAATGAGCAGTTCTTC.

The V and J genes are TRBV5-6 and TRBJ1-2; 8 bases are a match to TRBD1. V lost 0 bases and J lost 6; bases outside the gene matches: 13. The CDR3 extends over 17 amino acids. Germline CDR1 SGHDT, CDR2 YYEEEE. The CDR3: CASSLAQGAVVLDGYTF. For the CDR3, the DNA is TGTGCCAGCAGCTTGGCCCAGGGGGCGGTGGTATTAGATGGCTACACCTTC.

This sequence joins TRBV4-1 and TRBJ2-1; possibly TRBD2 for D (5 bases). The CDR3 has 13 residues. V gave up 2 bases and J gave up 7 bases, with 9 bases separating them. Germline assignment: CDR1 MGHRA and CDR2 YSYEKL. CDR3 in DNA: TGCGCCAGCAGCCAATGGGGAGAGAATGAGCAGTTCTTC. It is translated as CASSQWGENEQFF.

This chain uses TRBV25-1 with TRBJ2-4; the match to TRBD1 covers 7 bases. This CDR3 has 11 amino acids. Unmatched junction bases numbered 2, after V lost 9 bases and J lost 6 bases. Germline CDR1 MGHDK, CDR2 SYGVNS. CDR3 protein: CASRQGNIQYF. CDR3 DNA: TGTGCCAGTAGACAGGGAAACATTCAGTACTTC. The variable domain in full, with the rest retrieved from reference TRBV25-1 and TRBJ2-4, is EADIYQTPRYLVIGTGKKITLECSQTMGHDKMYWYQQDPGMELHLIHYSYGVNSTEKGDLSSESTVSRIRTEHFPLTLESARPSHTSQYLCASRQGNIQYFGAGTRLSVL.

The chain is built from TRBV7-2 and TRBJ2-7; D is unclear. V was trimmed by 1 base and J by 2 bases, leaving 6 bases between them. CDR1 and CDR2 from the germline V gene are SGHTA and FQGNSA. There are 13 residues in the CDR3. The CDR3 DNA is TGTGCCAGCAGCTTAGACAGAACCTACGAGCAGTACTTC. Protein: CASSLDRTYEQYF.

Turning to this clone: Other DNA sequences in this sample translate to the same CDR3. This chain joins TRBV27 and TRBJ1-5; the D gene is possibly TRBD1 (5 bases). Germline lookup yields CDR1 MNHEY and CDR2 SMNVEV (reference sequence). This CDR3 comprises 15 residues. Trimming stripped 5 bases from V and 1 base from J, with 12 bases between. CDR3 sequence (DNA): TGTGCCAGCAGTCCAATCGGGGGGAGCAATCAGCCCCAGCATTTT. Translating gives CASSPIGGSNQPQHF.

The chain carries TRBV27 and TRBJ2-5; the D is unclear. V lost 4 bases, J lost 5 bases, and 17 bases lay in between. Germline CDR1 and CDR2: MNHEY and SMNVEV (reference sequence). The CDR3 is made up of 15 amino acids. CDR3 coding DNA: TGTGCCAGCAGTTCCCCCGGCCTGGACCGGGAGACCCAGTACTTC. Protein product: CASSSPGLDRETQYF.

The J gene is TRBJ1-4, the V gene TRBV9, with a tentative D call TRBD1 (5 bases). The ends were cut back, 7 bases at V and 6 bases at J, with 31 bases in the middle. This CDR3 is built from 19 residues. CDR1 and CDR2 from the germline V gene are SGDLS and YYNGEE. CDR3 sequence (DNA): TGTGCCAGCCGCTATAGGGGCCAAGGGCGCTGGTGGGCGGATGAAAAACTGTTTTTT. It translates to CASRYRGQGRWWADEKLFF.

This chain uses TRBV30 with TRBJ2-3; D may match TRBD1 or TRBD2 (5 bases each). Germline V lookup: CDR1 GTSNPN, CDR2 SVGIG (reference sequence). The CDR3 runs 15 residues. DNA for the CDR3: TGTGCTTCCTCCTCCATGACGGGACCTATAGATACGCAGTATTTT. It codes for CASSSMTGPIDTQYF.